The 5 T cell receptor beta chains below come from one sample, sequenced in a study of cytomegalovirus exposure and HLA in healthy donors (dated by TCRdb to the late 2010s). The library was prepared using the immunoSEQ multiplex PCR assay. Entries here come from immuneACCESS through TCRdb and include only in-frame sequences with V and J called. Some clones fail to appear in such tables; in the studies checked, an unresolved V gene covers under half of the shortfall, and the cause of the remainder is unknown. Counted in this sample were roughly 180,000 clones; 86% of them appeared once. The ten largest clones take up around 7.2% of the sample. Sequenced material: PBMCs. The origin of the receptors is a young man in good health and CMV-seropositive.

This clone was found once. J is TRBJ2-1 and V is TRBV15; D may match TRBD1 or TRBD2 (6 bases each). Deletions cut 0 bases from V and 2 bases from J, with 14 bases between. This CDR3 comprises 17 residues. Germline V CDR1 and CDR2: LNHNV, YYDKDF (reference sequence). The CDR3 region has the DNA TGTGCCACCAGCAGAGATTTCAGGGGACTCCCCTACAATGAGCAGTTCTTC. This codes for CATSRDFRGLPYNEQFF. Using reference TRBV15 and TRBJ2-1 for the parts outside the CDR3, the full variable domain is DAMVIQNPRYQVTQFGKPVTLSCSQTLNHNVMYWYQQKSSQAPKLLFHYYDKDFNNEADTPDNFQSRRPNTSFCFLDIRSPGLGDTAMYLCATSRDFRGLPYNEQFFGPGTRLTVL.

This clone was found a few times. The chain is built from TRBV7-6 and TRBJ2-7; D is uncertain. The CDR3 is made up of 13 amino acids. Trimming took 3 bases from V and 0 from J, leaving 6 bases between them. CDR1 is SGHVS and CDR2 is FNYEAQ in the germline V gene. CDR3: CASSFATSYEQYF. CDR3 nucleotide sequence: TGTGCCAGCAGCTTCGCTACCTCCTACGAGCAGTACTTC.

The rearrangement links TRBV5-6 to TRBJ2-3, with D possibly TRBD1 on 6 matching bases. Germline lookup yields CDR1 SGHDT and CDR2 YYEEEE. V was pared by 1 base and J by 2 bases, with 11 bases between. The CDR3 has 15 amino acids. The CDR3: CASSLLQGNTDTQYF. CDR3 coding DNA: TGTGCCAGCAGCTTGCTTCAGGGGAACACAGATACGCAGTATTTT.

The chain joins TRBV28 to TRBJ2-7; no clear D gene. The CDR3 runs 13 residues. From germline, CDR1 is MDHEN and CDR2 SYDVKM. Trimming stripped 1 base from V and 4 bases from J, with 8 bases between. CDR3: CASSLLAPYEQYF. Written as DNA, the CDR3 is TGTGCCAGCAGTTTATTAGCACCTTACGAGCAGTACTTC.

V gene TRBV7-6 combines with J gene TRBJ2-5; no clear D. Germline CDR1 is SGHVS and CDR2 is FNYEAQ. Between the trimmed V and J ends, which lost 2 bases and 2 bases, there was a span of 6 bases. The CDR3 is made up of 13 amino acids. The CDR3 bases are TGTGCCAGCAGCTTAAACTCACAAGAGACCCAGTACTTC. This encodes CASSLNSQETQYF.